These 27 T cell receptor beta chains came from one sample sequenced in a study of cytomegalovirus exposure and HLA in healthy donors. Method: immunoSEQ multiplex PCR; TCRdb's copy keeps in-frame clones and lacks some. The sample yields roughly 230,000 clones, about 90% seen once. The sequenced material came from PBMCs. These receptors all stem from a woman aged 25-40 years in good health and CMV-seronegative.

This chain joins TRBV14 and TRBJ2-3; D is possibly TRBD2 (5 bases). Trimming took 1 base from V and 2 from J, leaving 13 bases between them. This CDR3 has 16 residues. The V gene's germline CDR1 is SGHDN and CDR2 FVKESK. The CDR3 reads CASSQVVGLATDTQYF. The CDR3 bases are TGTGCCAGCAGCCAAGTGGTTGGACTGGCCACAGATACGCAGTATTTT.

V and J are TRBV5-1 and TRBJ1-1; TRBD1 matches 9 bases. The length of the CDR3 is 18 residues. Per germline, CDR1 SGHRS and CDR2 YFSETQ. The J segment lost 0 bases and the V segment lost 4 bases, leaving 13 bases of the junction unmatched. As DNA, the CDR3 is TGCGCCAGCAGCCTAGGACAGGGGCAAAGCATCATGAACACTGAAGCTTTCTTT. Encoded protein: CASSLGQGQSIMNTEAFF.

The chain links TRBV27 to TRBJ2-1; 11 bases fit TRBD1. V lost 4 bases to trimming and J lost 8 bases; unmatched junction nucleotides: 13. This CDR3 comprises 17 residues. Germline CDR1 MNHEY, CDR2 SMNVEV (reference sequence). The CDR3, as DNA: TGTGCCAGCAGTTCCCTCGGCGGACAGGGGGCGTTCCATGAGCAGTTCTTC. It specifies CASSSLGGQGAFHEQFF.

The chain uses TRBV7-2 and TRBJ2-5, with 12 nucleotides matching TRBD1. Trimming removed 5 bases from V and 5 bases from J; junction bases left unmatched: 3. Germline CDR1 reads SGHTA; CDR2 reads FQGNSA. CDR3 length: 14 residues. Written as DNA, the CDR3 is TGTGCCAGCAGCCGGGACAGGGGGCACGAGACCCAGTACTTC. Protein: CASSRDRGHETQYF.

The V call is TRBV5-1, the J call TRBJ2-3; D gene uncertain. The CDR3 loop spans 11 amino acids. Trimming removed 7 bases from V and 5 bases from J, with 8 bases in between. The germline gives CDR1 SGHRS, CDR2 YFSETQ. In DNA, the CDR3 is TGCGCCAGCCCCTCGGTAGATACGCAGTATTTT. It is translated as CASPSVDTQYF.

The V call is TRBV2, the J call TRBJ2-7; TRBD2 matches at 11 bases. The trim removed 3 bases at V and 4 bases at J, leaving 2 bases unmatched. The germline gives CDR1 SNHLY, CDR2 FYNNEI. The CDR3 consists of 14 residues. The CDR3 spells CASSELAGGYEQYF. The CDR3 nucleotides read TGTGCCAGCAGTGAGCTAGCGGGAGGTTACGAGCAGTACTTC.

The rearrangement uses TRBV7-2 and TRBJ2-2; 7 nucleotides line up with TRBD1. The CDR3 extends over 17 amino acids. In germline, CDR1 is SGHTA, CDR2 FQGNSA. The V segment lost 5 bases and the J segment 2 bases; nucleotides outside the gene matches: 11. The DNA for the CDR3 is TGTGCCAGCAGCCTAGGGACAGAAAAAAGAAACACCGGGGAGCTGTTTTTT. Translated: CASSLGTEKRNTGELFF.

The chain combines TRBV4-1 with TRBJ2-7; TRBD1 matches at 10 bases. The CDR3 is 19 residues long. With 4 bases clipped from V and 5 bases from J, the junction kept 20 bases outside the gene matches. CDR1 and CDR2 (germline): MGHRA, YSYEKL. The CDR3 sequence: CASSPSETGGFRGLDEQYF. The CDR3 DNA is TGCGCCAGCAGCCCGTCGGAGACAGGGGGCTTTCGGGGGTTGGACGAGCAGTACTTC.

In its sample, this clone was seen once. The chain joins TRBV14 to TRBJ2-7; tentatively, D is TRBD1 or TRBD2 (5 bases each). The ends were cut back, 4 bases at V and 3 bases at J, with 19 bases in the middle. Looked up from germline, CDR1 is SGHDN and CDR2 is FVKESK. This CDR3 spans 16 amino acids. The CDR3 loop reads CASSPGAESLNYEQYF. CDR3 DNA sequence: TGTGCCAGCAGCCCCGGGGCTGAGTCACTGAACTACGAGCAGTACTTC.

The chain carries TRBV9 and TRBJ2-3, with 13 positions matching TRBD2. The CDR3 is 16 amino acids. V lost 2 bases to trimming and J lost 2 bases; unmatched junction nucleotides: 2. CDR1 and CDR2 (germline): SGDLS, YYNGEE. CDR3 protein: CASSVGLAGTTDTQYF. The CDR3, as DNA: TGTGCCAGCAGCGTGGGACTAGCGGGGACCACAGATACGCAGTATTTT.

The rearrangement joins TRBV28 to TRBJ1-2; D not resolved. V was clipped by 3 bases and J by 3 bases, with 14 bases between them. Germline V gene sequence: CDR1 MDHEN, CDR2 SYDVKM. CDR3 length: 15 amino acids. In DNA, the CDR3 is TGTGCCAGCAGTTTTCGCGCCCAGCCCCACTATGGCTACACCTTC. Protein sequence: CASSFRAQPHYGYTF.

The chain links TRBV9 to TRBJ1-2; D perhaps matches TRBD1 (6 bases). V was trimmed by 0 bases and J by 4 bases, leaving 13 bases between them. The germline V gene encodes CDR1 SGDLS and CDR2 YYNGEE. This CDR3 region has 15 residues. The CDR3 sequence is CASSVDGGQSYGYTF. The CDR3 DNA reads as TGTGCCAGCAGCGTAGACGGGGGGCAGAGCTATGGCTACACCTTC.

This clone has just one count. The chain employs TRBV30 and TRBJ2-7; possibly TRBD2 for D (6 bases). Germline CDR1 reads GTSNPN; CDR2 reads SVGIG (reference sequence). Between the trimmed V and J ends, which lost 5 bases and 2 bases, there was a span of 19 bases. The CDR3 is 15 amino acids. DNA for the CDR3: TGTGCCTGGGTACAACCGGGACTGAGAACCTACGAGCAGTACTTC. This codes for CAWVQPGLRTYEQYF.

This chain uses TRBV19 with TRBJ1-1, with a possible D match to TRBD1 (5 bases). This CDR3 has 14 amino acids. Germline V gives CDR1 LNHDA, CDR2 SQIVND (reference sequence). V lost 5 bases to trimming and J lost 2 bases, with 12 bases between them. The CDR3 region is CASSYGTFNTEAFF. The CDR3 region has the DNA TGTGCCAGTAGTTACGGGACGTTCAACACTGAAGCTTTCTTT.

CDR3 amino acids: CASSLGVLADQETQYF. DNA for the CDR3: TGTGCCAGCAGCTTAGGCGTACTAGCGGACCAAGAGACCCAGTACTTC. The V gene is TRBV7-9, the J gene TRBJ2-5; 8 bases match TRBD2. This CDR3 comprises 16 residues. V was pared by 1 base and J by 0 bases, with 4 bases of the junction left unmatched. Germline assignment: CDR1 SEHNR and CDR2 FQNEAQ (reference sequence).

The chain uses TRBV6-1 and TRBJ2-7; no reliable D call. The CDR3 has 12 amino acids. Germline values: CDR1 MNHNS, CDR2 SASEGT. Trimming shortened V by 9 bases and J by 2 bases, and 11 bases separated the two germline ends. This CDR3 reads CASLLTTYEQYF. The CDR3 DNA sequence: TGTGCCAGTCTCCTAACCACCTACGAGCAGTACTTC.

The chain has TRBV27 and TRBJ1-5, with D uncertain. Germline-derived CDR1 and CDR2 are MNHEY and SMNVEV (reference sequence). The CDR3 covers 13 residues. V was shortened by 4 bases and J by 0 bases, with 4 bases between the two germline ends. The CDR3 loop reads CASSYDSNQPQHF. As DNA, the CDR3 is TGTGCCAGCAGTTACGATAGCAATCAGCCCCAGCATTTT.

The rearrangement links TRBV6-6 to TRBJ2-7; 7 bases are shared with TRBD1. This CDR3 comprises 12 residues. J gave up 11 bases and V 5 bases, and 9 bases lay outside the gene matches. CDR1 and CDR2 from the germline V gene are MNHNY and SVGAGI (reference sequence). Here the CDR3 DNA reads TGTGCCAGCAGTAATAGGGGGCAAGTGGAGTACTTC. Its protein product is CASSNRGQVEYF.

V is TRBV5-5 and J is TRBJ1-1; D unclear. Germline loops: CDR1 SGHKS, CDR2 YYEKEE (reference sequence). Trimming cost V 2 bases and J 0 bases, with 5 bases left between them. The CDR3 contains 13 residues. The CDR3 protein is CASSLGLNTEAFF. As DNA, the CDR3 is TGTGCCAGCAGCTTAGGGTTGAACACTGAAGCTTTCTTT. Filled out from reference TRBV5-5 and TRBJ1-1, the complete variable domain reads DAGVTQSPTHLIKTRGQQVTLRCSPISGHKSVSWYQQVLGQGPQFIFQYYEKEERGRGNFPDRFSARQFPNYSSELNVNALLLGDSALYLCASSLGLNTEAFFGQGTRLTVV.

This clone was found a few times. The CDR3 nucleotides are TGTGCCAGCAGTGACGGGACAGGGGGCAATGGCTACACCTTC. This gives the protein CASSDGTGGNGYTF. The rearrangement uses TRBV6-4 and TRBJ1-2; 12 bases fit TRBD1. V shed 2 bases, J shed 6 bases, and the junction held 1 base outside the gene matches. The CDR3 extends over 14 amino acids. Germline V gene sequence: CDR1 MRHNA, CDR2 SNTAGT.

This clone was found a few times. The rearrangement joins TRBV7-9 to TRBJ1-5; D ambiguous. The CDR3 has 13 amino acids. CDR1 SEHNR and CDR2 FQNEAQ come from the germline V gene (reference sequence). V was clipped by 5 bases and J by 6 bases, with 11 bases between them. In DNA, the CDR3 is TGTGCCAGCAGCCCCCCTAGTGGTCAGCCCCAGCATTTT. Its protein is CASSPPSGQPQHF. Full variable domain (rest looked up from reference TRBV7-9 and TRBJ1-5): DTGVSQNPRHKITKRGQNVTFRCDPISEHNRLYWYRQTLGQGPEFLTYFQNEAQLEKSRLLSDRFSAERPKGSFSTLEIQRTEQGDSAMYLCASSPPSGQPQHFGDGTRLSIL.

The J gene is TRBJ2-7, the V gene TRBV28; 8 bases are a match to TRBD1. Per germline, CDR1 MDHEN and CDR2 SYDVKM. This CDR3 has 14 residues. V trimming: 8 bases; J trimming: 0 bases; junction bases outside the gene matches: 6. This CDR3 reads CASQWTGHSYEQYF. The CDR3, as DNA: TGTGCCAGCCAATGGACAGGGCACTCCTACGAGCAGTACTTC.

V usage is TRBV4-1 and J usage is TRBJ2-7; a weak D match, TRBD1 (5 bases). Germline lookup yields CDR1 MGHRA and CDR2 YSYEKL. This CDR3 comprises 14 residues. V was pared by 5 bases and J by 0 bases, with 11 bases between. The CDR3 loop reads CASSWQGNSYEQYF. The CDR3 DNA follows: TGCGCCAGCAGCTGGCAGGGAAACTCCTACGAGCAGTACTTC.

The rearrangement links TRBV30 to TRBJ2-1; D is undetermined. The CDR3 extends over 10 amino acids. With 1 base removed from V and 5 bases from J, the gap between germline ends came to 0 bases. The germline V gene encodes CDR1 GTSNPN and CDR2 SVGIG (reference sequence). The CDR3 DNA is TGTGCCTGGAGTGACAATGAGCAGTTCTTC. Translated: CAWSDNEQFF.

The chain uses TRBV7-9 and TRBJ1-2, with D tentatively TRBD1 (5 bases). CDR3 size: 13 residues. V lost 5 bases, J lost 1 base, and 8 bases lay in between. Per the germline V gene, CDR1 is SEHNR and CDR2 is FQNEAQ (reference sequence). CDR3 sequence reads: CASSQGLNYGYTF. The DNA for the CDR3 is TGTGCCAGCAGCCAGGGACTTAACTATGGCTACACCTTC.

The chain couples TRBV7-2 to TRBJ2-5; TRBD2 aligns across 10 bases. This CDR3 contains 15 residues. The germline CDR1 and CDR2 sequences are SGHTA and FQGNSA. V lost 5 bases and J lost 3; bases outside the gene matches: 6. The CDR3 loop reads CASSRRAGGKETQYF. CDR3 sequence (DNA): TGTGCCAGCAGCCGACGAGCGGGAGGGAAAGAGACCCAGTACTTC.

CDR3 region: CASSQDQSSYNEQFF. In DNA, the CDR3 is TGCGCCAGCAGCCAAGATCAGAGCTCCTACAATGAGCAGTTCTTC. The V gene is TRBV4-3, the J gene TRBJ2-1; D is unresolved. This CDR3 is built from 15 residues. Per the germline V gene, CDR1 is LGHNA and CDR2 is YSLEER. Trimming pared 0 bases from V and 0 bases from J, leaving 6 bases between.